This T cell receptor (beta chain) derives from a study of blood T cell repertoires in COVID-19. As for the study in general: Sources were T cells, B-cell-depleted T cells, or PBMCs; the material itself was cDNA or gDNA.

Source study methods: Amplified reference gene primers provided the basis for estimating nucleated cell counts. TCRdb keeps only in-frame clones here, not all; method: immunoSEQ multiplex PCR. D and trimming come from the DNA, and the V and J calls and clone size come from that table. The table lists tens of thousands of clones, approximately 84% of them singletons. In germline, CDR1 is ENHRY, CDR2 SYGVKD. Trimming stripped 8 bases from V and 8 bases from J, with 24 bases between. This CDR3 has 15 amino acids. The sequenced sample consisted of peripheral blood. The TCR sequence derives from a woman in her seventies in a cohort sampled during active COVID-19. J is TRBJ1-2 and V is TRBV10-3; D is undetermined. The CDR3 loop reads CAIREDSGPGRGYTF. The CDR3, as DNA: TGTGCCATCCGGGAAGATTCAGGACCCGGGAGGGGCTACACCTTC.